This is a list of T cell receptor beta chains from one sample in a study of Ad26.COV2.S vaccination and SARS-CoV-2 variants. Sequencing used immunoSEQ multiplex PCR; TCRdb keeps in-frame clones, though not all of them. Of 300,000 to 450,000 clones listed, 70% to 90% are singletons. This specimen was peripheral blood, taken in a trial of Ad26.COV2.S vaccine versus placebo. These receptors all stem from a person aged 18-65 years who received the Ad26.COV2.S COVID-19 vaccine or a placebo. Each CDR3 is given with its conserved first and last residue. D genes are given only for firm matches. Not every row has a clone size; where given, it reads once, few, many or a size class.

D	V	size	J	DNA	CDR3
-	TRBV2	-	TRBJ2-1	TGTGCCAGCAGCGGCTACAATGAGCAGTTCTTC	CASSGYNEQFF
TRBD1	TRBV15	-	TRBJ2-1	TGTGCCACCAGCAGAGATGCAGGGGGCAATGAGCAGTTCTTC	CATSRDAGGNEQFF
TRBD1	TRBV5-6	-	TRBJ1-4	TGTGCCAGCAGCCGACAGGGGGTGGGGGAAAAACTGTTTTTT	CASSRQGVGEKLFF
-	TRBV6-2/TRBV6-3	-	TRBJ2-3	TGTGCCAGCAGTTACATGAGACAGGGCACAGATACGCAGTATTTT	CASSYMRQGTDTQYF
-	TRBV7-9	-	TRBJ2-5	TGTGCCAGCAGCTTAGTCCTCCAAGAGACCCAGTACTTC	CASSLVLQETQYF
-	TRBV7-2	-	TRBJ2-4	TGTGCCAGCAGCTTAGTTTTGGGGTTTGGCAAAAACATTCAGTACTTC	CASSLVLGFGKNIQYF
TRBD2	TRBV9	-	TRBJ2-1	TGTGCCAGCAGCGTAAGTCTGGGGACTAGCGGGACGCCTTTTCTTAGCTCCTACAATGAGCAGTTCTTC	CASSVSLGTSGTPFLSSYNEQFF
-	TRBV3-1/TRBV3-2	few	TRBJ2-7	TGTGCCAGCAGCCCATTCGCGGGCTACGAGCAGTACTTC	CASSPFAGYEQYF
-	TRBV7-9	-	TRBJ1-1	TGTGCCAGCAGCTCCCGGGACCTTTTGGCTGAAGCTTTCTTT	CASSSRDLLAEAFF
-	TRBV4-3	-	TRBJ2-1	TGCGCCAGCAGCCACATAAGGGGAGAGCCGAGTTACAATGAGCAGTTCTTC	CASSHIRGEPSYNEQFF
TRBD2	TRBV5-1	-	TRBJ2-5	TGCGCCAGCCGCCCGGGACTAGCGGGAGGGCGCGGGGAGACCCAGTACTTC	CASRPGLAGGRGETQYF
TRBD2	TRBV12-3/TRBV12-4	-	TRBJ2-5	TGTGCCACCGCGGGGGGGGCAAGAGAGACCCAGTACTTC	CATAGGARETQYF
-	TRBV30	-	TRBJ1-4	TGTGCCTGGAATCAGGGGATAGAGGAAAAACTGTTTTTT	CAWNQGIEEKLFF
-	TRBV6-6	-	TRBJ1-1	TGTGCCAGCAGTTCCCTCGGGGGTAGGTACACTGAAGCTTTCTTT	CASSSLGGRYTEAFF
TRBD2	TRBV5-8	-	TRBJ2-3	TGTGCCAGCAGCTTGGTGTTTGGCGGGGGGATCTATAGCACAGATACGCAGTATTTT	CASSLVFGGGIYSTDTQYF
TRBD2	TRBV7-9	-	TRBJ2-1	TGTGCCAGCAGCTTAGCGCTACTCCTAGCGGCATACAATGAGCAGTTCTTC	CASSLALLLAAYNEQFF
TRBD2	TRBV6-5	-	TRBJ2-7	TGTGCCAGCAGACGACTAGCGGTAACCACCTACGAGCAGTACTTC	CASRRLAVTTYEQYF
-	TRBV9	once	TRBJ2-3	TGTGCCAGCAGCGTAGGGGGACGGCCAGATACGCAGTATTTT	CASSVGGRPDTQYF
TRBD1	TRBV5-8	-	TRBJ2-1	TGTGCCAGCAGCGGCCGGGACAGGGGTCTTAAGAATGAGCAGTTCTTC	CASSGRDRGLKNEQFF
TRBD1	TRBV28	-	TRBJ2-3	TGTGCCAGCAGTTTGGCAGGACAGGGGGGGACAGATACGCAGTATTTT	CASSLAGQGGTDTQYF
TRBD1	TRBV18	once	TRBJ1-2	TGTGCCAGCTCACGTGGACAGGGGATGAAGTATGGCTACACCTTC	CASSRGQGMKYGYTF
-	TRBV4-3	few	TRBJ2-5	TGCGCCAGCAGCCAAGAATACTCGCAAGAGACCCAGTACTTC	CASSQEYSQETQYF
-	TRBV10-3	-	TRBJ1-2	TGTGCCATCAGTGAGTCGGAGTACTATGGCTACACCTTC	CAISESEYYGYTF
TRBD1	TRBV2	-	TRBJ2-6	TGTGCCAGCAGTTCATTTTCGACAGGGGGCGAGCGCAGGTCCAACGTCCTGACTTTC	CASSSFSTGGERRSNVLTF
TRBD2	TRBV29-1	-	TRBJ2-7	TGCAGCGTTGGGTCCCATGGGGCTAGCGGACCCTACGAGCAGTACTTC	CSVGSHGASGPYEQYF
-	TRBV19	once	TRBJ1-2	TGTGCCAGTACCCCAGGGTTTAACTATGGCTACACCTTC	CASTPGFNYGYTF
TRBD1	TRBV6-1	-	TRBJ2-7	TGTGCCAGCAGTGAAAGACAGGGAGTAGCCTACGAGCAGTACTTC	CASSERQGVAYEQYF
-	TRBV2	-	TRBJ2-2	TGTGCCAGCACGTTGGCGAACACCGGGGAGCTGTTTTTT	CASTLANTGELFF
TRBD2	TRBV27	-	TRBJ2-7	TGTGCCAGCAGGTCTAGCGGGAGTCCCTACGAGCAGTACTTC	CASRSSGSPYEQYF
TRBD1	TRBV7-2	-	TRBJ1-1	TGTGCCAGCAGGCCTCCCGGGACAGGGACGAGGGCTTTCTTT	CASRPPGTGTRAFF
TRBD1	TRBV30	few	TRBJ1-2	TGTGCCTGGATGGACAGGGGCACAGGCTACACCTTC	CAWMDRGTGYTF
-	TRBV7-9	-	TRBJ2-7	TGTGCCAGCAGTCGAGGGGGGAGCTCCTACGAGCAGTACTTC	CASSRGGSSYEQYF
-	TRBV2	-	TRBJ2-3	TGTGCCACCCGAGGAGGGGGCACAGATACGCAGTATTTT	CATRGGGTDTQYF
TRBD1	TRBV19	-	TRBJ2-1	TGTGCCAGTAGTACCTTGGTACAGGGGGCGGGCGATGAGCAGTTCTTC	CASSTLVQGAGDEQFF
-	TRBV28	-	TRBJ1-5	TGTGCCAGCAGTTTATCGGAACAGGATTGGAATCAGCCCCAGCATTTT	CASSLSEQDWNQPQHF
TRBD1	TRBV30	-	TRBJ2-7	TGTGCCTGGAGTGTTTTGGGACAGGGCGCCTACGAGCAGTACTTC	CAWSVLGQGAYEQYF
-	TRBV5-1	-	TRBJ2-7	TGCGCCAGCAGCCCCCGAAAGGGGACGAACTACGAGCAGTACTTC	CASSPRKGTNYEQYF
-	TRBV5-4	-	TRBJ2-1	TGTGCCAGCAGCTACAGCGGAGAAATTTTTAATGAGCAGTTCTTC	CASSYSGEIFNEQFF
-	TRBV28	once	TRBJ1-5	TGTGCCAGCAGACCGCAGGGACAGCCCCAGCATTTT	CASRPQGQPQHF
-	TRBV3-1/TRBV3-2	-	TRBJ2-1	TGTGCCAGAAGCGAGAAGGGGTCCTACAATGAGCAGTTCTTC	CARSEKGSYNEQFF
-	TRBV25-1	-	TRBJ2-1	TGTGCCAGCAGTTTAGCAGGTAGCTCCTACAATGAGCAGTTCTTC	CASSLAGSSYNEQFF
TRBD2	TRBV10-2	-	TRBJ2-7	TGCGCCAGCAGTACAGCCCATCGAGCGGGAGGGCCGGGCGAGCAGTACTTC	CASSTAHRAGGPGEQYF
TRBD2	TRBV4-3	-	TRBJ2-1	TGCGCCAGCAGCCAAGATCGCGGTCTAGCGGGAGTGGGGCAGTTCTTC	CASSQDRGLAGVGQFF
-	TRBV9	once	TRBJ2-5	TGTGCCAGCAGCGTAGCCTCCCGTGAGACCCAGTACTTC	CASSVASRETQYF
TRBD1	TRBV11-3	-	TRBJ1-5	TGTGCCAGCTCCCCGGACAGGAAAATTAGCAATCAGCCCCAGCATTTT	CASSPDRKISNQPQHF